This T cell receptor (beta chain) came from a study of blood T cell repertoires in COVID-19. As for the study in general: Some COVID-19 samples were acute and others convalescent; all came from the United States, Italy and Spain.

Per the original data handling: Nucleated cell number was recorded as an estimate derived from reference gene primer amplification. Profiling relied on immunoSEQ multiplex PCR, and the TCRdb table lists in-frame clones only, not all of them. V and J calls and clone size are as listed in that table; D and trimming were resolved from the DNA. The sample yields 65,000 to 90,000 clones, about 80% seen once. Per germline, CDR1 SNHLY and CDR2 FYNNEI. This CDR3 spans 13 amino acids. With 7 bases removed from V and 2 bases from J, the gap between germline ends came to 10 bases. Specimen: peripheral blood. The rearrangement uses TRBV2 and TRBJ2-3, with D perhaps matching TRBD2 (6 bases). This TCR derives from a human donor in a cohort sampled during active COVID-19. The CDR3 protein is CASTRETTDTQYF. The CDR3 DNA reads as TGTGCCAGCACTCGGGAGACCACAGATACGCAGTATTTT.